The TCR beta chain under discussion was sequenced for a study of blood T cell repertoires in COVID-19. Study-level background: From T cells, B-cell-depleted T cells, or PBMCs came the material, which was cDNA or gDNA.

Profiled with immunoSEQ multiplex PCR; TCRdb holds only in-frame clones, not every one. The repertoire holds approximately 190,000 clones, with roughly 80% as singletons. This CDR3 spans 18 amino acids. CDR1 is MDHEN and CDR2 is SYDVKM in the germline V gene. The V end was cut by 2 bases, the J end by 0 bases, with 17 bases between. The sequence derives from a woman in her sixties with COVID-19, enrolled during active disease. Source material: peripheral blood. The V call is TRBV28, the J call TRBJ1-3; D possibly corresponds to TRBD1 (5 bases). CDR3 DNA sequence: TGTGCCAGCAGTTTAACAGGTTTTTCTTCATACTCTGGAAACACCATATATTTT. This gives the protein CASSLTGFSSYSGNTIYF.